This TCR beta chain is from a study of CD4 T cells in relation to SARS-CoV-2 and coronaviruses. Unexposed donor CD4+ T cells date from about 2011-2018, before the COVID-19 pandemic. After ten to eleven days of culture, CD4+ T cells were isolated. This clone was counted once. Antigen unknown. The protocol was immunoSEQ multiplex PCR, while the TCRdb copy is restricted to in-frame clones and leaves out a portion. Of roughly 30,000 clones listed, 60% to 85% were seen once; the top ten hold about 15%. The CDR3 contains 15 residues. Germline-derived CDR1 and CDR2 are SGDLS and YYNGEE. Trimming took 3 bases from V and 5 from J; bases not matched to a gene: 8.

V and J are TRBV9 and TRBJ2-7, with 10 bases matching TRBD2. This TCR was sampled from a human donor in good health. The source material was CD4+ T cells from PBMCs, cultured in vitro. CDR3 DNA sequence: TGTGCCAGCAGCGCCAGCGGGGGGGTTGTCGACGAGCAGTACTTC. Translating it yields CASSASGGVVDEQYF.